These 17 T cell receptor beta chains came from one sample sequenced in a study of OX40 agonist ivuxolimab in advanced cancers. Libraries were prepared by immunoSEQ multiplex PCR; TCRdb keeps only in-frame clonotypes and omits some of them. The sample has 90,000 or so clones; around 90% are singletons. Specimen: CD4+ or CD8+ T cells sorted from blood, collected in a trial of the OX40 agonist ivuxolimab. The receptors were gathered from an adult with an advanced solid tumor such as melanoma, head and neck, liver or kidney cancer.

This clone was seen a single time. This chain uses TRBV27 with TRBJ2-7; TRBD1 agrees at 9 bases. J gave up 5 bases and V 6 bases, and 11 bases lay outside the gene matches. Germline V gene lookup returns CDR1 MNHEY and CDR2 SMNVEV (reference sequence). CDR3 length equals 15 residues. The CDR3 spells CASRIQGAGVHEQYF. The CDR3 coding sequence is TGTGCCAGCAGAATACAGGGGGCTGGAGTCCACGAGCAGTACTTC.

The chain links TRBV27 to TRBJ2-3, with D perhaps matching TRBD1 or TRBD2 (7 bases each). V gave up 1 base and J gave up 5 bases, with 13 bases separating them. This CDR3 has 15 amino acids. Germline V gene lookup returns CDR1 MNHEY and CDR2 SMNVEV (reference sequence). CDR3 loop: CASSLWGRGGDTQYF. The CDR3 DNA sequence: TGTGCCAGCAGTTTATGGGGCAGGGGGGGAGATACGCAGTATTTT.

The CDR3 loop reads CASSVRTVDVVGEQFF. CDR3 coding DNA: TGTGCCAGCAGCGTACGAACTGTGGACGTCGTTGGTGAGCAGTTCTTC. This chain connects TRBV9 to TRBJ2-1; D gene unclear. V was clipped by 1 base and J by 9 bases, with 20 bases between them. The germline gives CDR1 SGDLS, CDR2 YYNGEE. This CDR3 has 16 residues.

This clone turned up a few times. The rearrangement uses TRBV30 and TRBJ1-1; 8 nucleotides align to TRBD1. Trimming at V came to 8 bases and at J to 7 bases, leaving 6 bases not matched to a gene. Germline assignment: CDR1 GTSNPN and CDR2 SVGIG (reference sequence). CDR3 size: 11 residues. CDR3 sequence: CARQGYGEAFF. As DNA, the CDR3 is TGTGCCAGACAGGGGTATGGTGAAGCTTTCTTT. The full variable domain, completed using reference TRBV30 and TRBJ1-1, is SQTIHQWPATLVQPVGSPLSLECTVEGTSNPNLYWYRQAAGRGLQLLFYSVGIGQISSEVPQNLSASRPQDRQFILSSKKLLLSDSGFYLCARQGYGEAFFGQGTRLTVV.

This sequence joins TRBV30 and TRBJ2-7, with D maybe TRBD2 (6 bases). Germline V lookup: CDR1 GTSNPN, CDR2 SVGIG (reference sequence). Deletions cut 8 bases from V and 7 bases from J, with 21 bases between. The CDR3 covers 13 residues. The CDR3 loop reads CALTMRWGREQYF. DNA of the CDR3: TGTGCCCTTACAATGAGATGGGGGAGGGAGCAGTACTTC.

The rearrangement uses TRBV9 and TRBJ2-7; 8 bases agree with TRBD2. There are 15 residues in the CDR3. Germline CDR1 is SGDLS and CDR2 is YYNGEE. Trimming at V came to 4 bases and at J to 3 bases, leaving 9 bases not matched to a gene. The chain's CDR3 is CASSPRGGNGYEQYF. The CDR3 region has the DNA TGTGCCAGCAGCCCCCGGGGGGGGAATGGCTACGAGCAGTACTTC.

The chain employs TRBV13 and TRBJ2-1; 14 bases align to TRBD2. This CDR3 is 14 amino acids long. Losses at the gene ends were 5 bases for V and 9 bases for J; bases not matched to a gene: 3. CDR1 is PRHDT and CDR2 is FYEKMQ in the germline V gene (reference sequence). This CDR3 is CASSAGLAGGEQFF. The DNA of the CDR3 is TGTGCCAGCAGCGCCGGACTAGCGGGAGGTGAGCAGTTCTTC.

V gene TRBV7-8 combines with J gene TRBJ1-1, with 9 bases fitting TRBD1. V was clipped by 1 base and J by 1 base; unmatched bases: 4. This CDR3 is built from 16 residues. CDR1 is SGHVS and CDR2 is FQNEAQ in the germline V gene. This CDR3 is CASSLVRTGANTEAFF. The CDR3 DNA is TGTGCCAGCAGCTTAGTCAGGACAGGGGCGAACACTGAAGCTTTCTTT.

Comment on this clone: Compared with germline, one end of the junction differs, possibly owing to a read error. The chain links TRBV27 to TRBJ2-7; D might be TRBD2 (5 bases). Germline CDR1 and CDR2: MNHEY and SMNVEV (reference sequence). The CDR3 spans 13 residues. CDR3 nucleotides: TGTGCCAGCAGTTTAGGACTCTCCTACGAACAGTACTTC. It translates to CASSLGLSYEQYF.

V gene TRBV7-9 combines with J gene TRBJ1-2; D possibly corresponds to TRBD1 (5 bases). The CDR3 runs to 15 residues. Between the trimmed V and J ends, which lost 4 bases and 8 bases, there was a span of 20 bases. Germline lookup yields CDR1 SEHNR and CDR2 FQNEAQ (reference sequence). CDR3 amino acids: CASSSSRDLRQGYTF. The CDR3 DNA reads TGTGCCAGCAGCTCTTCCCGGGACCTAAGACAGGGCTACACCTTC.

This chain uses TRBV19 with TRBJ2-1; D may match TRBD1 or TRBD2 (5 bases each). The germline V gene encodes CDR1 LNHDA and CDR2 SQIVND (reference sequence). Between the trimmed V and J ends, which lost 3 bases and 2 bases, there was a span of 8 bases. This CDR3 spans 14 amino acids. As DNA, the CDR3 is TGTGCCAGTAGTATTCCGGGACCCTACAATGAGCAGTTCTTC. It is translated as CASSIPGPYNEQFF.

V usage is TRBV5-4 and J usage is TRBJ2-2, with no clear D. This CDR3 has 14 residues. The V end lost 7 bases, the J end lost 4 bases, and 14 bases lay between the germline ends. The germline V gene has CDR1 SGHNT and CDR2 YYREEE (reference sequence). The chain's CDR3 is CASPLLDGTGELFF. DNA of the CDR3: TGTGCCAGCCCCTTGCTTGACGGCACCGGGGAGCTGTTTTTT.

V gene TRBV7-3 combines with J gene TRBJ2-1; D is ambiguous. V was trimmed by 2 bases and J by 3 bases, leaving 5 bases between them. The CDR3 spans 13 residues. Germline V gives CDR1 SGHTA, CDR2 FQGTGA. CDR3 sequence reads: CASSLEIYNEQFF. In nucleotides, the CDR3 is TGTGCCAGCAGCTTAGAGATCTACAATGAGCAGTTCTTC.

This chain joins TRBV11-3 and TRBJ2-5, with 8 bases that match TRBD1. With 1 base clipped from V and 5 bases from J, the junction kept 18 bases outside the gene matches. Germline loops: CDR1 SGHNT, CDR2 YENEEA. CDR3 length: 19 amino acids. The CDR3 loop is CASSLGATLRQGRRETQYF. CDR3 DNA: TGTGCCAGCAGCTTAGGAGCGACCCTTAGACAGGGGCGTCGGGAGACCCAGTACTTC. Drawing the rest from reference TRBV11-3 and TRBJ2-5, the complete variable domain is EAGVVQSPRYKIIEKKQPVAFWCNPISGHNTLYWYLQNLGQGPELLIRYENEEAVDDSQLPKDRFSAERLKGVDSTLKIQPAELGDSAVYLCASSLGATLRQGRRETQYFGPGTRLLVL.

This chain connects TRBV27 to TRBJ2-1, with D hard to call. This CDR3 is 13 amino acids long. Between the trimmed V and J ends, which lost 2 bases and 5 bases, there was a span of 7 bases. Germline V lookup: CDR1 MNHEY, CDR2 SMNVEV (reference sequence). CDR3 sequence (DNA): TGTGCCAGCAGTTTAATGGTAAACAATGAGCAGTTCTTC. Its translation is CASSLMVNNEQFF.

The rearrangement links TRBV9 to TRBJ1-2; no firm D call. Germline lookup yields CDR1 SGDLS and CDR2 YYNGEE. Trimming left V 0 bases short and J 0 bases short, with 6 bases between. The CDR3 spans 14 residues. CDR3 DNA: TGTGCCAGCAGCGTAGCTTTGACTAACTATGGCTACACCTTC. Translating gives CASSVALTNYGYTF.

The chain has TRBV29-1 and TRBJ1-2, with TRBD1 identical over 8 bases. The germline V gene has CDR1 SQVTM and CDR2 ANQGSEA. This CDR3 has 15 amino acids. The trim removed 6 bases at V and 2 bases at J, leaving 11 bases unmatched. The CDR3 spells CSVLDRTGYNYGYTF. CDR3 in DNA: TGCAGCGTCCTAGACCGGACAGGGTACAACTATGGCTACACCTTC.